This TCR beta chain was obtained from a study of CD8 T cells in Susac syndrome (dated by TCRdb to between 2019 and 2020). With regard to the full study: Whether CD8+ T cell activation and differentiation in Susac syndrome was antigen driven was tested using repertoire sequencing. CD8+ T cell repertoire clonality was compared between eleven to twelve healthy donors, approximately 14 Susac syndrome patients and around 15 multiple sclerosis patients.

The paper as a whole reports these results and caveats: The number of individuals in the TCR sequencing and HLA analysis was acknowledged as relatively small.

RNA was extracted with the RNeasy kit and about 0.5 to 1 ug was reverse transcribed using random hexamers. The immunoSEQ multiplex PCR assay, which covers 54 Vbeta and 13 Jbeta segments, was used to amplify TCR beta CDR3 regions. To correct PCR amplification bias, a synthetic template baseline was used for both primer optimization and computational correction. Per the original workflow: Reads were assigned to V, D and J genes according to IMGT and analyzed in immunoSEQ Analyzer, with only productive sequences retained. Clonality was calculated as one minus the Shannon entropy normalized by log2 of the number of productive unique sequences. Public and private clones were assessed among the 100 most prevalent clones of each patient and control. Susac-specific clones were defined as absent from healthy and MS cohorts, roughly 1,100 published viral clones and other ImmuneACCESS disease sequences. Starting from the raw public reads, TCRdb applied fastp trimming at Q25, assembled clones with MiXCR and retained in-frame beta chains. Entries that share a CDR3 protein sequence are merged under the most common genes and DNA. The V and J calls come from TCRdb's annotation, not from the publication. Here the sample has 400,000 to 550,000 distinct CDR3 sequences; around 85% occur a single time. In total, the top ten clones hold 0.12% of the sample.

As to this clonotype: Its antigen remains unidentified. The junction and the germline gene differ at one end; a read error may be behind it.

From the germline V gene (reference sequence), CDR1 is SGHKS and CDR2 is YYEKEE. The CDR3 holds 18 amino acids from the cysteine to the phenylalanine. The read is trimmed to its CDR3 DNA, 54 bases read in frame from base 1. High-throughput TCR beta sequencing profiled peripheral blood CD8+ and CD4+ T cells from healthy donors, Susac syndrome patients and multiple sclerosis patients. Treatment-naive patients with stable or active relapsing-remitting disease fulfilling revised McDonald criteria were used as multiple sclerosis controls. Bulk CD8+ and CD4+ T cells were purified magnetically by negative isolation, whereas CD8+ TEMRA cells were enriched by FACS. Blood was collected in EDTA tubes and processed within 24 hours, with PBMCs isolated through density gradient centrifugation. PBMCs destined for TCR sequencing were cryopreserved in liquid nitrogen and later thawed in a 37 °C water bath. The sorted or isolated CD4+, CD8+ and CD8+ TEMRA cells had a purity of 90% or higher.

The sequence is built from TRBV5-5 and TRBJ2-1; TRBD1 agrees with 7 junctional bases. This clonotype was sampled from a human donor with multiple sclerosis. The sequenced sample consisted of CD8+ T cells from PBMCs. At the DNA level, the sequence is TGTGCCAGCAGATTGGGACAGCTTACTTTTAGCTCCTACAATGAGCAGTTCTTC. The encoded protein is CASRLGQLTFSSYNEQFF.